These T cell receptor beta chains were read from a single sample in a study of cytomegalovirus exposure and HLA in healthy donors. Sequencing was performed with immunoSEQ multiplex PCR; in TCRdb, only in-frame clones are kept and a portion is missing. This table has some 100,000 clones, 77% appearing once. Sequenced: PBMCs. Receptors were obtained from a man aged 40-55 years in good health and CMV-seropositive. The CDR3 runs from the conserved cysteine through the conserved F or W. Fields, in order: D gene, J gene, clone size, V gene, CDR3 DNA, CDR3 protein. D genes are given only for firm matches. The listing skips clone size in some rows; elsewhere it reads once, few, many or a size class.

D gene: TRBD1
J gene: TRBJ1-1
clone size: NA
V gene: TRBV29-1
CDR3 DNA: TGCAGCGTTGTATTTTGGTCGGGACAGGGGAGTGAAGCTTTCTTT
CDR3 protein: CSVVFWSGQGSEAFF

D gene: NA
J gene: TRBJ2-7
clone size: NA
V gene: TRBV7-9
CDR3 DNA: TGTGCCAGCAGCAGATTAGACCGCGGGTACGAGCAGTACTTC
CDR3 protein: CASSRLDRGYEQYF

D gene: NA
J gene: TRBJ2-7
clone size: NA
V gene: TRBV27
CDR3 DNA: TGTGCCAGCAGTACCAATCCGACAGGCTACGAGCAGTACTTC
CDR3 protein: CASSTNPTGYEQYF

D gene: NA
J gene: TRBJ2-3
clone size: NA
V gene: TRBV5-1
CDR3 DNA: TGCGCCAGCAGCCGAAAATTCGGCGGGGAGACTAGCACAGATACGCAGTATTTT
CDR3 protein: CASSRKFGGETSTDTQYF

D gene: TRBD2
J gene: TRBJ2-2
clone size: NA
V gene: TRBV28
CDR3 DNA: TGTGCCAGCAGTCTACCGGGAGGGAACACCGGGGAGCTGTTTTTT
CDR3 protein: CASSLPGGNTGELFF

D gene: NA
J gene: TRBJ2-3
clone size: NA
V gene: TRBV7-3
CDR3 DNA: TGTGCCAGCAGCTTAAGTCCCGGGGGTGGGGGCACAGATACGCAGTATTTT
CDR3 protein: CASSLSPGGGGTDTQYF

D gene: TRBD2
J gene: TRBJ2-7
clone size: NA
V gene: TRBV20-1
CDR3 DNA: TGCAGGCAAGGACGGGGGGGTGAGCAGTACTTC
CDR3 protein: CRQGRGGEQYF

D gene: TRBD2
J gene: TRBJ2-3
clone size: few
V gene: TRBV9
CDR3 DNA: TGTGCCAGCAGCGTTGAAAGACTAGCGGGGGCTACAGATACGCAGTATTTT
CDR3 protein: CASSVERLAGATDTQYF

D gene: NA
J gene: TRBJ2-7
clone size: NA
V gene: TRBV5-1
CDR3 DNA: TGCGCCAGCAGCTTGGTCTGGGGAGCCGAGCAGTACTTC
CDR3 protein: CASSLVWGAEQYF

D gene: TRBD1
J gene: TRBJ2-7
clone size: NA
V gene: TRBV6-5
CDR3 DNA: TGTGCCAGCAGTGCCTTACAGGGGGCCTACGAGCAGTACTTC
CDR3 protein: CASSALQGAYEQYF

D gene: NA
J gene: TRBJ1-4
clone size: NA
V gene: TRBV28
CDR3 DNA: TGTGCCAGCAGTTCCCTACTAGGGTATGAAAAACTGTTTTTT
CDR3 protein: CASSSLLGYEKLFF

D gene: NA
J gene: TRBJ2-3
clone size: NA
V gene: TRBV7-9
CDR3 DNA: TGTGCCAGCAGCTTGGTCAGTGCAGATACGCAGTATTTT
CDR3 protein: CASSLVSADTQYF

D gene: NA
J gene: TRBJ1-1
clone size: NA
V gene: TRBV6-4
CDR3 DNA: TGTGCCAGCAGTGTTAGGCCGGCAGGAATCACTGAAGCTTTCTTT
CDR3 protein: CASSVRPAGITEAFF

D gene: TRBD1
J gene: TRBJ2-2
clone size: few
V gene: TRBV14
CDR3 DNA: TGTGCCAGCAGCCACAGACAGGGATCGGCCGGGGAGCTGTTTTTT
CDR3 protein: CASSHRQGSAGELFF

D gene: TRBD1
J gene: TRBJ2-7
clone size: few
V gene: TRBV7-9
CDR3 DNA: TGTGCCAGTGAAGGGGACAGTTCCTACGAGCAGTACTTC
CDR3 protein: CASEGDSSYEQYF

D gene: TRBD2
J gene: TRBJ2-3
clone size: NA
V gene: TRBV18
CDR3 DNA: TGTGCCAGCTCACCAGATGGATTAGCGGGGGGAGATACGCAGTATTTT
CDR3 protein: CASSPDGLAGGDTQYF

D gene: NA
J gene: TRBJ1-6
clone size: NA
V gene: TRBV7-9
CDR3 DNA: TGTTCCAGCAGTTTCTCCCAGGGTAATAATTCACCCCTCCACTTT
CDR3 protein: CSSSFSQGNNSPLHF

D gene: TRBD1
J gene: TRBJ2-1
clone size: once
V gene: TRBV11-2
CDR3 DNA: TGTGCCAGCAGCAACCGCCTGGGACAGGGGGTACGCCACGGGGTCTTC
CDR3 protein: CASSNRLGQGVRHGVF

D gene: NA
J gene: TRBJ1-2
clone size: NA
V gene: TRBV29-1
CDR3 DNA: TGCAGCGTTGACAGGAATCCCTATGGCTACACCTTC
CDR3 protein: CSVDRNPYGYTF

D gene: NA
J gene: TRBJ1-1
clone size: NA
V gene: TRBV7-3
CDR3 DNA: TGTGCCAGCAGCCCAACCGGGGTCACTGAAGCTTTCTTT
CDR3 protein: CASSPTGVTEAFF

D gene: NA
J gene: TRBJ1-2
clone size: NA
V gene: TRBV4-1
CDR3 DNA: TGCGCCAGCAGCCAAGCTCCACAGGGATTAGGGTATGGCTACACCTTC
CDR3 protein: CASSQAPQGLGYGYTF

D gene: NA
J gene: TRBJ1-5
clone size: NA
V gene: TRBV5-1
CDR3 DNA: TGCGCCAGCAGCTTGGGTAATGATCAGCCCCAGCATTTT
CDR3 protein: CASSLGNDQPQHF

D gene: NA
J gene: TRBJ1-1
clone size: NA
V gene: TRBV21-1
CDR3 DNA: TGTGCCAGCAGCAAAGCGTCTCCGGGACAGGGAAACACTGAAGCTTTCTTT
CDR3 protein: CASSKASPGQGNTEAFF

D gene: NA
J gene: TRBJ2-5
clone size: once
V gene: TRBV7-2
CDR3 DNA: TGTGCCAGCAGCTTAGCGGAGAGGGAGACCCAGTACTTC
CDR3 protein: CASSLAERETQYF

D gene: NA
J gene: TRBJ1-5
clone size: NA
V gene: TRBV4-1
CDR3 DNA: TGCGCCAGCAGCCCACGAGAGCAGGGTAGAGGCAATCAGCCCCAGCATTTT
CDR3 protein: CASSPREQGRGNQPQHF

D gene: NA
J gene: TRBJ2-2
clone size: NA
V gene: TRBV7-8
CDR3 DNA: TGTGCCAGCAGCTTGAACCTACGGGGACTGGGCACCGGGGAGCTGTTTTTT
CDR3 protein: CASSLNLRGLGTGELFF

D gene: NA
J gene: TRBJ1-1
clone size: NA
V gene: TRBV4-2
CDR3 DNA: TGTGCCAGCAGCCAATCCGAGGCGGGTCGGGCTGAAGCTTTCTTT
CDR3 protein: CASSQSEAGRAEAFF

D gene: NA
J gene: TRBJ1-4
clone size: NA
V gene: TRBV7-8
CDR3 DNA: TGTGCCAGCAGCATACAGGGTTTCGAAAAACTGTTTTTT
CDR3 protein: CASSIQGFEKLFF

D gene: TRBD1
J gene: TRBJ2-3
clone size: NA
V gene: TRBV10-3
CDR3 DNA: TGTGCCATCAGTGACGGAGTCAGGGGGAAGAAAACAGATACGCAGTATTTT
CDR3 protein: CAISDGVRGKKTDTQYF

D gene: NA
J gene: TRBJ1-5
clone size: NA
V gene: TRBV4-2
CDR3 DNA: TGTGCCAGCAGCCGCGAACTTGCGGCCCTTCAGCCCCAGCATTTT
CDR3 protein: CASSRELAALQPQHF

D gene: NA
J gene: TRBJ1-3
clone size: NA
V gene: TRBV19
CDR3 DNA: TGTGCCAGTAGTATAGTGACTACCGGAAACACCATATATTTT
CDR3 protein: CASSIVTTGNTIYF

D gene: NA
J gene: TRBJ2-1
clone size: NA
V gene: TRBV11-2
CDR3 DNA: TGTGCCAGCATCGGGCGGAGGGCCTCCTACAATGAGCAGTTCTTC
CDR3 protein: CASIGRRASYNEQFF

D gene: NA
J gene: TRBJ1-1
clone size: NA
V gene: TRBV10-3
CDR3 DNA: TGTGCCATCAGTGACCCAGGGAGGGGGATGAACACTGAAGCTTTCTTT
CDR3 protein: CAISDPGRGMNTEAFF

D gene: NA
J gene: TRBJ1-6
clone size: once
V gene: TRBV6-5
CDR3 DNA: TGTGCCAGTCGGGGGGCTACCCTCCACTTT
CDR3 protein: CASRGATLHF

D gene: NA
J gene: TRBJ1-2
clone size: NA
V gene: TRBV28
CDR3 DNA: TGTGCCAGCACCACTACCGGGAGGGTCGGCTATGGCTACACCTTC
CDR3 protein: CASTTTGRVGYGYTF

D gene: TRBD2
J gene: TRBJ2-1
clone size: NA
V gene: TRBV9
CDR3 DNA: TGTGCCAGCAGCGTCGGGACTAGCGGAGCCCTCTCACTTTACAATGAGCAGTTCTTC
CDR3 protein: CASSVGTSGALSLYNEQFF

D gene: NA
J gene: TRBJ1-5
clone size: NA
V gene: TRBV7-2
CDR3 DNA: TGTGCCAGCAGCTTGGAAGCGGCTCAGCCCCAGCATTTT
CDR3 protein: CASSLEAAQPQHF

D gene: TRBD2
J gene: TRBJ2-7
clone size: NA
V gene: TRBV19
CDR3 DNA: TGTGCCAGTAGTCCCCCGGGGACTAGCGGGGCCGAGGTGCAGTACTTC
CDR3 protein: CASSPPGTSGAEVQYF

D gene: NA
J gene: TRBJ2-3
clone size: NA
V gene: TRBV7-3
CDR3 DNA: TGTGCCAGCAGCTCAAAATATAATAGGGCGAAGGGGGGCACAGATACGCAGTATTTT
CDR3 protein: CASSSKYNRAKGGTDTQYF

D gene: TRBD2
J gene: TRBJ2-7
clone size: NA
V gene: TRBV7-8
CDR3 DNA: TGTGCCAGCAGCGCGCGCGGGGGGGCTCTGGACGAGCAGTACTTC
CDR3 protein: CASSARGGALDEQYF